Listed here are 23 T cell receptor beta chains from one sample, sequenced in a study of T-cell memory formation after mild COVID-19. One entry per CDR3 protein results from TCRdb running MiXCR on the 5' RACE reads. The sample includes a few hundred thousand distinct CDR3 sequences, about 10% of them seen just once. The sample consisted of PBMCs or a T cell subset sorted from them (not recorded which). Receptors were obtained from a man aged 18 to 29 who had mild COVID-19 (a few samples of this study predate the infection). Cell type and time point are not known.

This clonotype was recorded at least ten times. This sequence joins TRBV7-2 and TRBJ2-1; D is tentatively TRBD1 or TRBD2 (5 bases each). Germline V CDR1 and CDR2: SGHTA, FQGNSA. This CDR3 has 16 residues. V was pared by 2 bases and J by 6 bases, with 17 bases between. For the CDR3, the DNA is TGTGCCAGCAGCTTATCCTTAGCGACAGCCTCCAATGAGCAGTTCTTC. Protein: CASSLSLATASNEQFF.

The rearrangement joins TRBV20-1 to TRBJ2-7; 10 nucleotides align to TRBD1. There are 14 residues in the CDR3. Germline CDR1 and CDR2: DFQATT and SNEGSKA (reference sequence). With V trimmed by 5 bases and J by 2 bases, 6 bases remained unmatched. The CDR3 region has the DNA TGCAGTGCTCAAACCGGACAGGGGGCCTACGAGCAGTACTTC. It specifies CSAQTGQGAYEQYF.

A few counts support this clonotype. V and J are TRBV7-2 and TRBJ1-1, with D uncertain. The CDR3 runs 14 residues. Germline CDR1 and CDR2: SGHTA and FQGNSA. V was trimmed by 4 bases and J by 1 base, leaving 10 bases between them. The DNA for the CDR3 is TGTGCCAGCAGCTCGCCCCCGGGGAACACTGAAGCTTTCTTT. This translates into CASSSPPGNTEAFF.

The V call is TRBV4-1, the J call TRBJ1-2; possibly TRBD1 for D (5 bases). V gave up 0 bases and J gave up 8 bases, with 19 bases separating them. Germline V gene data show CDR1 as MGHRA and CDR2 as YSYEKL. CDR3 length: 16 residues. The CDR3: CASSQDLGRAFYGYTF. CDR3 sequence (DNA): TGCGCCAGCAGCCAAGATCTTGGCAGGGCGTTCTACGGCTACACCTTC.

The V gene is TRBV2, the J gene TRBJ1-1, with D perhaps TRBD1 (5 bases). Between the trimmed V and J ends, which lost 10 bases and 0 bases, there was a span of 12 bases. There are 13 residues in the CDR3. The V gene's germline CDR1 is SNHLY and CDR2 FYNNEI. CDR3 region: CANPATVNTEAFF. As DNA, the CDR3 is TGTGCCAACCCAGCGACAGTGAACACTGAAGCTTTCTTT.

This clonotype was observed a few times. The rearrangement uses TRBV19 and TRBJ2-2, with D maybe TRBD2 (6 bases). Germline V gene sequence: CDR1 LNHDA, CDR2 SQIVND (reference sequence). CDR3 length: 16 amino acids. The V gene lost 1 base and the J gene lost 5 bases, with 14 bases spanning the gap. The CDR3 bases are TGTGCCAGTAGTATAGGGAGGGGCGCTGGAACCGGGGAGCTGTTTTTT. As protein: CASSIGRGAGTGELFF.

This clonotype occurred a few times. This rearrangement joins TRBV7-2 to TRBJ2-5, with a tentative D call TRBD1 (6 bases). V lost 0 bases, J lost 5 bases, and 13 bases lay in between. CDR3 size: 15 residues. Germline CDR1 SGHTA, CDR2 FQGNSA. Written as DNA, the CDR3 is TGTGCCAGCAGCTTAGCCCAGGGGAGATGGGAGACCCAGTACTTC. Amino acid sequence: CASSLAQGRWETQYF.

The rearrangement links TRBV3-1 to TRBJ2-6, with D perhaps being TRBD1 or TRBD2 (5 bases each). The CDR3 runs 18 residues. CDR1 is LGHDT, CDR2 YNNKEL, per germline (reference sequence). V lost 6 bases to trimming and J lost 0 bases, with 18 bases between them. In nucleotides, the CDR3 is TGTGCCAGCAGGGGGACCTCTCCCGTTAGCTCTGGGGCCAACGTCCTGACTTTC. Translation gives CASRGTSPVSSGANVLTF.

This chain uses TRBV24-1 with TRBJ1-1; a weak D match, TRBD1 (5 bases). The ends were cut back, 6 bases at V and 1 base at J, with 8 bases in the middle. There are 13 residues in the CDR3. The V gene's germline CDR1 is KGHDR and CDR2 SFDVKD. CDR3 protein: CATSLTGNTEAFF. The CDR3 bases are TGTGCCACCAGTCTTACAGGGAACACTGAAGCTTTCTTT.

This clonotype has a handful of counts. This rearrangement joins TRBV28 to TRBJ1-2; no clear D gene. The germline gives CDR1 MDHEN, CDR2 SYDVKM. The CDR3 contains 15 residues. V lost 4 bases to trimming and J lost 2 bases, with 14 bases between them. CDR3 amino acids: CASSSHLGPNYGYTF. CDR3 DNA: TGTGCCAGCAGTTCCCACCTCGGACCCAACTATGGCTACACCTTC.

This clonotype came up a few times. The V call is TRBV12-3 or TRBV12-4, the J call TRBJ2-7; a weak D match, TRBD2 (6 bases). This CDR3 is 12 amino acids long. V lost 3 bases and J lost 7, with 10 bases in between. The CDR3 DNA sequence: TGTGCCAGCAGTTTTGGGGGAGGAGAGCAGTACGTC. Translation: CASSFGGGEQYV.

V is TRBV24-1 and J is TRBJ1-5, with unresolved D. The V gene's germline CDR1 is KGHDR and CDR2 SFDVKD. This CDR3 is 17 amino acids long. V was shortened by 8 bases and J by 0 bases, with 19 bases between the two germline ends. The CDR3 loop reads CATTPSGVHVSNQPQHF. DNA for the CDR3: TGTGCCACCACCCCCTCCGGGGTTCACGTTAGCAATCAGCCCCAGCATTTT.

This clonotype was detected a few times. This CDR3 is CASSPSSGGASETQYF. The CDR3 region has the DNA TGTGCCAGCAGCCCATCCAGCGGGGGGGCAAGTGAGACCCAGTACTTC. The chain has TRBV25-1 and TRBJ2-5, with TRBD2 matching 10 bases. The V and J ends lost 6 bases and 5 bases, in that order; junction bases with no gene match: 12. In germline, CDR1 is MGHDK, CDR2 SYGVNS. This CDR3 has 16 residues. Complete variable domain (other parts from reference TRBV25-1 and TRBJ2-5): EADIYQTPRYLVIGTGKKITLECSQTMGHDKMYWYQQDPGMELHLIHYSYGVNSTEKGDLSSESTVSRIRTEHFPLTLESARPSHTSQYLCASSPSSGGASETQYFGPGTRLLVL.

There are many counts of this clonotype. The gene calls are TRBV28 and TRBJ2-5; D is ambiguous. Per the germline V gene, CDR1 is MDHEN and CDR2 is SYDVKM. V was cut by 6 bases and J by 1 base, with 12 bases left in between. The CDR3 loop spans 14 amino acids. The CDR3 DNA reads as TGTGCCAGCAGGGTAACGGCTCCCCAAGAGACCCAGTACTTC. It codes for CASRVTAPQETQYF.

Concerning this clonotype: The conserved closing phenylalanine or tryptophan is absent in this CDR3, likely reflecting a read error. Because the CDR3's place on the DNA is in doubt, the DNA is left out and the CDR3 is given as listed by TCRdb. The V gene is TRBV21-1, the J gene TRBJ1-4; TRBD1 was called by the table and not checked on the DNA. TRBV21-1 constitutes a pseudogene. The CDR3 is 11 residues long, counting both termini. The CDR3 loop is CASSKSAFNRV.

The CDR3 protein is CSVSQATNEKLFF. CDR3 nucleotides: TGCAGCGTTTCCCAAGCAACTAATGAAAAACTGTTTTTT. This sequence joins TRBV29-1 and TRBJ1-4; no definite D call. The CDR3 length is 13 residues. CDR1 is SQVTM, CDR2 ANQGSEA, per germline. Between the trimmed V and J ends, which lost 5 bases and 0 bases, there was a span of 7 bases.

Judged by abundance, this clonotype is medium-sized. The rearrangement links TRBV11-2 to TRBJ2-3; no clear D gene. Germline loops: CDR1 SGHAT, CDR2 FQNNGV. The CDR3 length is 10 residues. Trimming took off 4 bases at V and 7 bases at J, with 3 bases between the two ends. CDR3 nucleotide sequence: TGTGCCAGCAGCTCCTATACGCAGTATTTT. This translates into CASSSYTQYF.

V usage is TRBV4-3 and J usage is TRBJ2-7, with 9 bases aligning to TRBD1. The V segment lost 0 bases and the J segment 1 base; nucleotides outside the gene matches: 1. The CDR3 runs to 15 residues. In germline, CDR1 is LGHNA, CDR2 YSLEER. The CDR3: CASSQEGQGSYEQYF. CDR3 bases: TGCGCCAGCAGCCAAGAGGGACAGGGTTCCTACGAGCAGTACTTC.

This clonotype occurred a few times. This rearrangement joins TRBV7-9 to TRBJ1-2, with D uncertain. This CDR3 is 13 amino acids long. Germline CDR1 SEHNR, CDR2 FQNEAQ (reference sequence). Between the trimmed V and J ends, which lost 6 bases and 0 bases, there was a span of 8 bases. The CDR3 sequence is CASSYNANYGYTF. The CDR3, as DNA: TGTGCCAGCAGTTACAATGCTAACTATGGCTACACCTTC.

This sequence joins TRBV7-2 and TRBJ2-1; 7 bases fit TRBD2. The CDR3 has 15 amino acids. Trimming cost V 4 bases and J 7 bases; bases outside gene matches: 10. The germline gives CDR1 SGHTA, CDR2 FQGNSA. CDR3 sequence (DNA): TGTGCCAGCAGCTCGGGACTACTCGGAGGGAATGAGCAGTTCTTC. Translation: CASSSGLLGGNEQFF.

The rearrangement uses TRBV5-1 and TRBJ1-3; 7 bases map to TRBD1. The junction had 5 bases not matched to a gene; V was cut back by 4 bases and J by 1 base. This CDR3 region has 15 residues. Germline CDR1 reads SGHRS; CDR2 reads YFSETQ. Here the CDR3 DNA reads TGCGCCAGCAGCCTCAGGGGGTCGTCTGGAAACACCATATATTTT. Protein sequence: CASSLRGSSGNTIYF.

Many counts were recorded for this clonotype. The V call is TRBV5-1, the J call TRBJ2-5; 7 bases align to TRBD2. The germline CDR1 and CDR2 sequences are SGHRS and YFSETQ. The CDR3 length is 14 residues. The junction had 6 bases not matched to a gene; V was cut back by 2 bases and J by 5 bases. CDR3 in amino acids: CASSFAGEGETQYF. The CDR3 DNA follows: TGCGCCAGCAGCTTTGCCGGGGAGGGGGAGACCCAGTACTTC.

At least ten counts were recorded for this clonotype. The genes are TRBV29-1 and TRBJ1-1; a possible D gene is TRBD1 (5 bases). This CDR3 has 10 amino acids. Per germline, CDR1 SQVTM and CDR2 ANQGSEA. The V end was cut by 4 bases, the J end by 8 bases, with 8 bases between. The CDR3 DNA is TGCAGCGTTGGGGACGGCGAAGCTTTCTTT. This translates into CSVGDGEAFF.